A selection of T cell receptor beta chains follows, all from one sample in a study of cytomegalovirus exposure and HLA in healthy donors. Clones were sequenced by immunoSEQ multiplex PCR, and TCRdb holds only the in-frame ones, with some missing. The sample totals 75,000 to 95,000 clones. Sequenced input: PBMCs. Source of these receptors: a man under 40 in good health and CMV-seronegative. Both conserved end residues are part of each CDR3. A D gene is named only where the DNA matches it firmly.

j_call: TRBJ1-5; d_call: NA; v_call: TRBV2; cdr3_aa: CASIEGRYSNQPQHF
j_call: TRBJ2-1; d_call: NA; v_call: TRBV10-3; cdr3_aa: CAISEGLTTYNEQFF
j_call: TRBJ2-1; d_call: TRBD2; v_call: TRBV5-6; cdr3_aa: CASSFGLAGGGGYNEQFF
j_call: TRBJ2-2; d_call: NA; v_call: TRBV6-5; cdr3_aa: CASKIQGNTGELFF
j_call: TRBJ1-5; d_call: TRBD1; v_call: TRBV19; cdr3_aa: CASSIRGQGDNQPQHF
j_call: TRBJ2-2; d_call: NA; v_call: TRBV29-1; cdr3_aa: CSVGGDRNTGELFF
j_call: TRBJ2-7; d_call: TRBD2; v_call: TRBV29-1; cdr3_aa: CSVKNRGGRAYEQYF
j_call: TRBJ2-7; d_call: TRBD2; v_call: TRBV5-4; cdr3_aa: CASSLVSGGEYEQYF
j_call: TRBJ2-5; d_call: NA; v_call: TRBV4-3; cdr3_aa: CASSQDPLGGTQETQYF
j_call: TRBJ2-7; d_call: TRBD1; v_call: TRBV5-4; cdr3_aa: CASSPWTGAFSYEQYF
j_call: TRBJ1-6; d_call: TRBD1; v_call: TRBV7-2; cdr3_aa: CASSKDREREYSPLHF
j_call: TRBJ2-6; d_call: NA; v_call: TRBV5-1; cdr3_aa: CASGTSSSGANVLTF
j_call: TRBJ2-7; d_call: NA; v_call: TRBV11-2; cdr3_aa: CASSPLYEQYF
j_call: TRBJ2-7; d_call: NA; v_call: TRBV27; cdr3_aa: CASSLSTGGVEQYF
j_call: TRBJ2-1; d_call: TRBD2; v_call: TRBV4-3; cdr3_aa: CASSQRATSGAEGVRANEQFF
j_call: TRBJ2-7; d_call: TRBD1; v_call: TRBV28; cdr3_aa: CASSPGQGKGAYEQYF
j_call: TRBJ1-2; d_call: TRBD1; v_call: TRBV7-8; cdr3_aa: CASSFRGQGKKGYTF